Reported below is one T cell receptor (beta chain). The templates were synthetic TCR analogs, and they were spiked into each PCR. TCRdb's table, derived via immunoSEQ multiplex PCR, lists solely in-frame clones and lacks some. Of 25,000 to 30,000 clones in the sample, roughly 80% were seen once. The sample comes from a study of PD-L1 blockade in urothelial cancer. At the level of the study: It was at 3 weeks (second dose) and 6 weeks after treatment start that blood was analyzed.

The starting material was PBMCs, obtained around atezolizumab (anti-PD-L1) treatment. This TCR derives from a man aged 50 or older with urothelial cancer.

The CDR3 reads CASRLRGTEAFF. CDR3 DNA sequence: TGTGCCAGCAGACTGAGGGGGACTGAAGCTTTCTTT. This chain uses TRBV6-5 with TRBJ1-1; maybe TRBD1 (6 bases). CDR1 and CDR2 from the germline V gene are MNHEY and SVGAGI. The CDR3 spans 12 residues. V lost 6 bases, J lost 5 bases, and 10 bases lay in between.